These 5 T cell receptor beta chains were all obtained from the same sample, sequenced in a study of blood T cells in healthy people across ages. Primers used in a second PCR of about 7 to 12 cycles were a sample-barcoded 5' primer and a J-beta primer mix. TCRdb called the 5' RACE reads again in MiXCR, with one record for every CDR3 protein. The sample includes 1,800,000 or so distinct CDR3 sequences, roughly 43% of them seen just once. Sequenced sample: blood. These receptors came from a human donor in good health.

The V gene is TRBV7-3, the J gene TRBJ2-1; 7 bases are a match to TRBD1. With 6 bases clipped from V and 9 bases from J, the junction kept 11 bases outside the gene matches. This CDR3 is 14 amino acids long. Germline-derived CDR1 and CDR2 are SGHTA and FQGTGA. The CDR3: CASSRQGAVGEQFF. For the CDR3, the DNA is TGTGCCAGCAGTAGACAGGGAGCCGTGGGTGAGCAGTTCTTC.

This clonotype has more than one count but fewer than ten. At one boundary the junction diverges from the germline segment, which might be a read error. V usage is TRBV20-1 and J usage is TRBJ2-4; D is unresolved. There are 14 residues in the CDR3. Germline V gene sequence: CDR1 DFQATT, CDR2 SNEGSKA (reference sequence). The CDR3 DNA follows: TGCAGTGCTAGAGATAGGGCAGCCAGAAACATTCAGTACTTC. Residues: CSARDRAARNIQYF.

This chain links TRBV18 with TRBJ1-6; no clear D. Germline assignment: CDR1 KGHSH and CDR2 LQKENI. The CDR3 covers 13 residues. V gave up 2 bases and J gave up 10 bases, with 9 bases separating them. The CDR3 loop reads CASSPEPWSPLHF. DNA of the CDR3: TGTGCCAGCTCACCAGAGCCCTGGTCACCCCTCCACTTT.

This clonotype was seen a handful of times. The chain uses TRBV5-4 and TRBJ2-1, with D possibly called TRBD1 or TRBD2 (6 bases each). CDR3 length: 15 residues. Germline V CDR1 and CDR2: SGHNT, YYREEE (reference sequence). Trimming took 1 base from V and 7 from J, leaving 15 bases between them. The CDR3 here is CASSLLGGARNEQFF. The DNA for the CDR3 is TGTGCCAGCAGCTTGCTCGGGGGCGCGAGAAATGAGCAGTTCTTC. The full variable domain, in which reference TRBV5-4 and TRBJ2-1 provide the parts outside the CDR3, is ETGVTQSPTHLIKTRGQQVTLRCSSQSGHNTVSWYQQALGQGPQFIFQYYREEENGRGNFPPRFSGLQFPNYSSELNVNALELDDSALYLCASSLLGGARNEQFFGPGTRLTVL.

The V call is TRBV6-5, the J call TRBJ1-6, with D perhaps matching TRBD1 (5 bases). The CDR3 spans 16 residues. The V and J ends lost 2 bases and 9 bases respectively, with 17 bases between them. Per germline, CDR1 MNHEY and CDR2 SVGAGI. In nucleotides, the CDR3 is TGTGCCAGCAGTTACAGTCAGGGCCCTAGACCTTCACCCCTCCACTTT. It codes for CASSYSQGPRPSPLHF.